This TCR beta chain was obtained from a study of cytomegalovirus exposure and HLA in healthy donors. Overall study: Genotyping showed around four fifths of approximately 430 donors falling in the Caucasian-associated ancestry cluster.

The table lists this clone with a count of one. The PCR ran on 60 Vbeta and 13 Jbeta primers. Using immunoSEQ multiplex PCR, the repertoire was profiled, and TCRdb retains in-frame clones only, with some absent. This sample has around 150,000 clones; roughly 73% occur once, and the top ten carry 4.9%. The receptor was isolated from a male donor in good health and CMV-seronegative. Source material: PBMCs.

CDR3 bases: TGTGCCAGCAGTTATACGAACACCGGGGAGCTGTTTTTT. Protein sequence: CASSYTNTGELFF. The chain carries TRBV6-5 and TRBJ2-2, with D uncertain. The V end lost 3 bases, the J end lost 0 bases, and 2 bases lay between the germline ends. CDR1 is MNHEY, CDR2 SVGAGI, per germline. The CDR3 contains 13 residues.